The sequence of this TCR beta chain was determined in a study of glioma-infiltrating T cells after dendritic cell vaccination. As for the study in general: Dendritic cell vaccination trial patients had either newly diagnosed or recurrent glioblastoma.

The sample's time point: after dendritic cell vaccination, including at tumor progression/relapse. Data came from immunoSEQ multiplex PCR; TCRdb stores just in-frame clones and leaves some out. The sample records about 58,000 clones, about 80% being singletons. Trimming cost V 0 bases and J 3 bases, with 14 bases left between them. The CDR3 consists of 16 residues. CDR1 LGHNA and CDR2 YSLEER come from the germline V gene. The source is a human donor with glioblastoma. Material: blood, obtained after dendritic cell vaccination. V and J are TRBV4-3 and TRBJ1-2; possibly TRBD1 for D (6 bases). The CDR3 coding sequence is TGCGCCAGCAGCCAAGATCGAGGACAGCTTCACTATGGCTACACCTTC. Translating gives CASSQDRGQLHYGYTF.